The rows below give T cell receptor beta chains drawn from one sample of a study of response to subunit inactivated influenza vaccine. TCRdb used MiXCR to reprocess the RT-PCR reads, holding one entry per CDR3 protein. This table holds 530,000 or so distinct CDR3 sequences, 25% found once. The specimen comprised CD4+ T cells sorted from PBMCs, sampled 4 to 6 days after vaccination. Receptors originate from a man over 45 who received an inactivated influenza vaccine. The CDR3 runs from the conserved cysteine through the conserved F or W. Fields, in order: clone size, CDR3 length, J gene, D gene, V gene, CDR3 protein, CDR3 DNA. A D gene is named only where the DNA matches it firmly. Clone size is given for some rows only: seen once, a few or many times, or a class if the clone is expanded.

.,16,TRBJ2-5,TRBD2,TRBV6-5,CASSYSILAGVETQYF,TGTGCCAGCAGTTACTCGATTCTAGCGGGGGTCGAGACCCAGTACTTC
.,16,TRBJ2-6,.,TRBV7-6,CASSLDFGAGANVLTF,TGTGCCAGCAGCTTAGATTTTGGGGCTGGGGCCAACGTCCTGACTTTC
.,14,TRBJ1-4,.,TRBV5-1,CASSAGLGSEKLFF,TGCGCCAGCAGCGCGGGACTGGGAAGCGAAAAACTGTTTTTT
.,12,TRBJ2-7,.,TRBV7-9,CASTTGRYEQYF,TGTGCCAGCACCACCGGACGGTACGAGCAGTACTTC
.,15,TRBJ2-1,TRBD1,TRBV18,CASSLRDRPNNEQFF,TGTGCCAGCTCACTCCGGGACAGACCCAACAATGAGCAGTTCTTC
.,16,TRBJ2-7,TRBD2,TRBV20-1,CSARDPAGGLPYEQYF,TGCAGTGCTAGAGATCCAGCGGGAGGACTCCCCTACGAGCAGTACTTC
few,14,TRBJ1-2,TRBD1,TRBV20-1,CSATRDRVDYGYTF,TGCAGTGCCACACGGGACAGGGTCGACTATGGCTACACCTTC
.,13,TRBJ2-3,.,TRBV20-1,CSARDTRTDTQYF,TGCAGTGCTAGAGATACCCGCACAGATACGCAGTATTTT
.,14,TRBJ1-6,TRBD1,TRBV7-9,CASSLGQLRSPLHF,TGTGCCAGCAGCCTGGGACAGCTGAGATCACCCCTCCACTTT
.,13,TRBJ2-1,TRBD2,TRBV20-1,CSAYRDYGNEQFF,TGCAGTGCTTACCGGGACTACGGCAATGAGCAGTTCTTC
.,14,TRBJ1-4,TRBD1,TRBV12-3/TRBV12-4,CASSTGQGSEKLFF,TGTGCCAGCAGCACTGGACAGGGGTCTGAAAAACTGTTTTTT
many,12,TRBJ2-2,.,TRBV12-3/TRBV12-4,CASSLTRGELFF,TGTGCCAGCAGTTTAACACGCGGGGAGCTGTTTTTT
few,13,TRBJ2-1,.,TRBV5-1,CASSWNSYNEQFF,TGCGCCAGCAGCTGGAACAGTTACAATGAGCAGTTCTTC
few,13,TRBJ2-3,.,TRBV7-2,CASSLGGAPTQYF,TGTGCCAGCAGCCTGGGGGGCGCTCCAACGCAGTATTTT
.,15,TRBJ2-2,.,TRBV20-1,CSAPLGPSNTGELFF,TGCAGTGCTCCCCTAGGCCCCTCTAACACCGGGGAGCTGTTTTTT
.,14,TRBJ2-5,.,TRBV12-3/TRBV12-4,CASSATGIGGSQYF,TGTGCCAGCAGTGCGACAGGGATAGGAGGGTCCCAGTACTTC
once,14,TRBJ2-1,.,TRBV12-3/TRBV12-4,CASSLLGFNNEQFF,TGTGCCAGCAGTCTGTTGGGATTTAACAATGAGCAGTTCTTC
.,15,TRBJ1-2,TRBD1,TRBV24-1,CATSEPGQGYRSYTF,TGTGCCACCAGTGAACCGGGACAGGGGTACAGAAGCTACACCTTC
few,15,TRBJ1-5,TRBD1,TRBV20-1,CSASRGQGSDQPQHF,TGCAGTGCTAGTCGTGGACAGGGGTCGGATCAGCCCCAGCATTTT